This T cell receptor beta chain is drawn from a study of prognosis after radiotherapy for stage I lung cancer. Study conclusions and caveats: Where distant metastases developed, patients had lower Shannon entropy after stereotactic body radiation therapy.

The germline V gene has CDR1 LNHNV and CDR2 YYDKDF (reference sequence). The CDR3 contains 15 residues. Deletions cut 5 bases from V and 2 bases from J, with 16 bases between. Genomic DNA yielded TCR beta CDR3, amplified by two-round multiplex PCR. Primers specific to each TRBV and TRBJ gene were used in first-round PCR. With universal primers, the second PCR round was performed. TCRdb processed the multiplex PCR reads anew with MiXCR; each CDR3 protein has one entry. The profile shows 51,000 or so distinct CDR3 sequences, under 45% of them singletons. This clonotype was found many times. Its antigen is as yet unknown.

Sample: PBMCs, taken before or after stereotactic body radiation therapy (not recorded which). This chain connects TRBV15 to TRBJ2-7, with a possible D match to TRBD2 (6 bases). This sequence originates from a donor of 50 years or more with non-small cell lung cancer. The CDR3 loop is CATSGTLASAYEQYF. The CDR3 bases are TGTGCCACCAGCGGAACTCTAGCGTCCGCCTACGAGCAGTACTTC.